These 15 T cell receptor beta chains were sequenced from one sample in a study of T cells in Graves' hyperthyroidism and ophthalmopathy. TCR beta CDR3 regions were amplified from RNA transcripts. The HTBI primer set drove a first-round RT-PCR of the TCR CDR3. TCRdb used MiXCR to reprocess the multiplex PCR reads, holding one entry per CDR3 protein. The data show 470,000 or so distinct CDR3 sequences, with around 21% seen just once and 26% held by the top ten. Sequencing was carried out using blood. These TCRs come from a man between 18 and 35 years old with Graves' hyperthyroidism.

The chain is built from TRBV6-1 and TRBJ2-3; no reliable D call. This CDR3 spans 13 amino acids. Deletions cut 1 base from V and 8 bases from J, with 10 bases between. The germline V gene has CDR1 MNHNS and CDR2 SASEGT. CDR3 nucleotide sequence: TGTGCCAGCAGTGAAGGGGCTTCGGGTACGCAGTATTTT. It codes for CASSEGASGTQYF.

V gene TRBV24-1 combines with J gene TRBJ2-2; D is perhaps TRBD2 (5 bases). The CDR3 length is 15 residues. Germline CDR1 KGHDR, CDR2 SFDVKD. Between the trimmed V and J ends, which lost 5 bases and 4 bases, there was a span of 13 bases. The CDR3 reads CATSVGPAGTGELFF. CDR3 DNA: TGTGCCACCAGTGTTGGACCGGCGGGCACCGGGGAGCTGTTTTTT.

This rearrangement joins TRBV20-1 to TRBJ2-7; D possibly corresponds to TRBD1 (6 bases). Germline CDR1 is DFQATT and CDR2 is SNEGSKA (reference sequence). The CDR3 covers 15 residues. Trimming removed 2 bases at V and 8 bases at J, with 22 bases between. CDR3 sequence: CSARPPQQGDRKQYF. As DNA, the CDR3 is TGCAGTGCTAGACCGCCCCAACAGGGAGATAGGAAGCAGTACTTC.

The sample holds many counts of this clonotype. The chain combines TRBV9 with TRBJ1-2; the D is unclear. Germline values: CDR1 SGDLS, CDR2 YYNGEE. The V end was cut by 0 bases, the J end by 8 bases, with 11 bases between. CDR3 size: 13 residues. Here the CDR3 reads CASSVVGERGYTF. Here the CDR3 DNA reads TGTGCCAGCAGCGTAGTAGGCGAGCGGGGCTACACCTTC.

A note on this clonotype: This may arise from a read error, as a much more abundant clone is one base away. The rearrangement joins TRBV24-1 to TRBJ1-2; 9 bases align to TRBD1. The CDR3 is made up of 17 amino acids. CDR1 is KGHDR, CDR2 SFDVKD, per germline. In nucleotides, the CDR3 is TGTGCCACCAGTGACCGATCGACAGGGGGAAAGAACTATGGCTGCACCTTC. The encoded protein is CATSDRSTGGKNYGCTF.

This clonotype has ten or more counts. The chain employs TRBV6-1 and TRBJ2-7; TRBD1 matches 8 bases. Germline CDR1 is MNHNS and CDR2 is SASEGT. V lost 6 bases, J lost 3 bases, and 4 bases stayed unmatched. The CDR3 spans 13 residues. The CDR3 DNA reads as TGTGCCAGCAGAGACACAGGGGGCTACGAGCAGTACTTC. The encoded protein is CASRDTGGYEQYF.

This chain uses TRBV2 with TRBJ1-1; D is possibly TRBD1 (6 bases). V was cut by 8 bases and J by 7 bases, with 17 bases left in between. The CDR3 runs to 13 residues. CDR1 is SNHLY and CDR2 is FYNNEI in the germline V gene. The CDR3 DNA is TGTGCCAGCGGCGACCGGGGGGCGGATGAAGCTTTCTTT. It translates to CASGDRGADEAFF.

This clonotype was picked up many times. The V and J genes are TRBV2 and TRBJ1-1, with D perhaps TRBD1 (5 bases). The CDR3 is 12 amino acids. The germline CDR1 and CDR2 sequences are SNHLY and FYNNEI. Trimming took off 11 bases at V and 11 bases at J, with 21 bases between the two ends. CDR3 region: CAAGRSLGRAFF. The CDR3 region has the DNA TGTGCCGCAGGAAGGTCATTGGGACGGGCTTTCTTT.

This clonotype has a count of ten or more. The chain couples TRBV19 to TRBJ2-7; D not certain. The CDR3 contains 13 residues. From germline, CDR1 is LNHDA and CDR2 SQIVND (reference sequence). V was trimmed by 1 base and J by 2 bases, leaving 6 bases between them. The CDR3 region has the DNA TGTGCCAGTAGTATAGGCAGGACCTACGAGCAGTACTTC. This translates into CASSIGRTYEQYF.

The V call is TRBV6-5, the J call TRBJ2-5; a weak D match, TRBD1 (5 bases). CDR1 MNHEY and CDR2 SVGAGI come from the germline V gene. The CDR3 runs 15 residues. V was trimmed by 0 bases and J by 2 bases, leaving 10 bases between them. The CDR3 protein is CASSYSQGLQETQYF. The CDR3 bases are TGTGCCAGCAGTTACTCGCAGGGCCTGCAAGAGACCCAGTACTTC.

V gene TRBV28 combines with J gene TRBJ1-1; unclear D gene. Trimming stripped 5 bases from V and 2 bases from J, with 18 bases between. From germline, CDR1 is MDHEN and CDR2 SYDVKM. This CDR3 comprises 16 residues. The CDR3 region is CASSVFRGRLNTEAFF. In DNA, the CDR3 is TGTGCCAGCAGTGTATTCCGAGGCAGGCTAAACACTGAAGCTTTCTTT.

The CDR3 reads CASNLPQGASPGELFF. The CDR3 DNA is TGTGCCAGTAACTTGCCGCAGGGGGCGAGTCCCGGGGAGCTGTTTTTT. This chain connects TRBV19 to TRBJ2-2, with 8 nucleotides matching TRBD1. This CDR3 has 16 residues. Per the germline V gene, CDR1 is LNHDA and CDR2 is SQIVND (reference sequence). V trimming: 7 bases; J trimming: 6 bases; junction bases outside the gene matches: 13.

Ten or more counts support this clonotype. The conserved phenylalanine or tryptophan is not found at the CDR3 terminus, so this likely reflects a read error. The chain combines TRBV11-1 with TRBJ2-7, with a weak D call TRBD1 (6 bases). Germline assignment: CDR1 SGHAT and CDR2 FQDESV (reference sequence). The V end was cut by 8 bases, the J end by 2 bases, with 16 bases between. CDR3 length: 14 residues. The CDR3 loop reads CASSPVHRAYEQYL. DNA for the CDR3: TGTGCCAGCTCCCCAGTCCACAGGGCCTACGAGCAGTACCTC.

Regarding this clonotype: Compared with germline, one end of the junction differs, possibly owing to a read error. The chain links TRBV29-1 to TRBJ1-1, with D perhaps TRBD1 (5 bases). The CDR3 spans 14 residues. Germline CDR1 SQVTM, CDR2 ANQGSEA. The CDR3 region is CSVGLMREDTEACF. The CDR3 DNA reads as TGCAGCGTTGGGTTGATGCGGGAGGACACTGAAGCTTGCTTT. Full variable domain (rest looked up from reference TRBV29-1 and TRBJ1-1): SAVISQKPSRDICQRGTSLTIQCQVDSQVTMMFWYRQQPGQSLTLIATANQGSEATYESGFVIDKFPISRPNLTFSTLTVSNMSPEDSSIYLCSVGLMREDTEACFGQGTRLTVV.

This clonotype occurred a few times. The rearrangement uses TRBV12-5 and TRBJ1-5; D is unclear. The V gene lost 4 bases and the J gene lost 9 bases, with 13 bases spanning the gap. CDR3 length equals 13 residues. Per the germline V gene, CDR1 is LGHNT and CDR2 is FRNRAP. CDR3 nucleotides: TGTGCTAGTGGTTCGAATGGCGATCGGCCCCAGCATTTT. Amino acids: CASGSNGDRPQHF.